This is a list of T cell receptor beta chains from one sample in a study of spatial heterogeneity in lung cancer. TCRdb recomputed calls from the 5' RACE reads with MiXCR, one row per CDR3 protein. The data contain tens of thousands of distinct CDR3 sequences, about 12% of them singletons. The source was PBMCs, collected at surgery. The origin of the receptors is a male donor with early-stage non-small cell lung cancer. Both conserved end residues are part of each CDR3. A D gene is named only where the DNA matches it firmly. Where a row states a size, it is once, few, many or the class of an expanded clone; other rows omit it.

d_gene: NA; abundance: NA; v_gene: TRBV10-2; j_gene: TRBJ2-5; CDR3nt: TGCGCCAGCAGTGAAGGGCGGACTACAGGGGCCCAGTACTTC; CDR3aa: CASSEGRTTGAQYF
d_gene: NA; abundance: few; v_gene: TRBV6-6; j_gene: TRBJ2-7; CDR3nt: TGTGCCAGCAGTGCAGGGGTCGAGCAGTACTTC; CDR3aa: CASSAGVEQYF
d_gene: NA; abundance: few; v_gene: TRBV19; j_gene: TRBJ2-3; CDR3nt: TGTGCCAGTACCAACAGTGTCACAGATACGCAGTATTTT; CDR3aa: CASTNSVTDTQYF
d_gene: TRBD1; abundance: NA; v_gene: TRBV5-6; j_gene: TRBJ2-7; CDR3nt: TGTGCCAGCAGTTCAGGACAGGAAACCTACGAGCAGTACTTC; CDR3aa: CASSSGQETYEQYF
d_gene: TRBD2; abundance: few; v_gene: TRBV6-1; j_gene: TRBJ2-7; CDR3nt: TGTGCCAGCATCAGACTAGCGGGAGGCTCCTACGAGCAGTACTTC; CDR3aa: CASIRLAGGSYEQYF
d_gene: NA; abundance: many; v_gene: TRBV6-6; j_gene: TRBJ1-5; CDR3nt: TGTGCCAGCAGTTACGGCAGGGACAATCAGCCCCAGCATTTT; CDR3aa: CASSYGRDNQPQHF
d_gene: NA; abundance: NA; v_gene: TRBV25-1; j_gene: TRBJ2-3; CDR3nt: TGTGCCAGCAGTGAATATGCAGGGGCAGGGGCAGATACGCAGTATTTT; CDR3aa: CASSEYAGAGADTQYF
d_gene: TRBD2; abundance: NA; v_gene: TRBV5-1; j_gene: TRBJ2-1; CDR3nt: TGCGCCAGCAGCTTGGACCGGGGGGGCCGTGGTGAGCAGCTCTTC; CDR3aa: CASSLDRGGRGEQLF
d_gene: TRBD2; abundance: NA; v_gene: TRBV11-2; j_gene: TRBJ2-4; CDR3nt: TGTGCCAGCAGCTTCGGGGGGAATCCCCGGGAAAACATTCAGTACTTC; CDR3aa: CASSFGGNPRENIQYF
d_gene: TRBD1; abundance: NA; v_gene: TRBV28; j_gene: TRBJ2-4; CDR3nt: TGTGCCAGCAACAAGGGACAGGGGGCAAGGGACATTCAGTACTTC; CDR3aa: CASNKGQGARDIQYF
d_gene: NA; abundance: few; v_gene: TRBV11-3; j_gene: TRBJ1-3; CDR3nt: TGTGCCACCTCTATGGGTTCTGGAAACACCATATATTTT; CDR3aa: CATSMGSGNTIYF
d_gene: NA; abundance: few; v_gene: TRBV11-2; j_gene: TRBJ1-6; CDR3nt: TGTGCCAGCAGCGTAGACCGTATCTATAATTCACCCCTCCACTTT; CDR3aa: CASSVDRIYNSPLHF
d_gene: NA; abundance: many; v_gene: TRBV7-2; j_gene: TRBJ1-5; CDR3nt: TGTGCCAGCAGGAAACAGGGAATCGGGCAGCCCCAGCATTTT; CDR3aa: CASRKQGIGQPQHF
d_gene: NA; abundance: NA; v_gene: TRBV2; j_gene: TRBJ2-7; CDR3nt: TGTGCCAGCATGCAGGCGTATGGGTACGAGCAGTACTTC; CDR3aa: CASMQAYGYEQYF
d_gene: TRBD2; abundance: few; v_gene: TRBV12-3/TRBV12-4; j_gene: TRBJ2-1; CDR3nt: TGTGCCAGCAGTCCAGAGGGGACTACCGACAATGAGCAGTTCTTC; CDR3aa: CASSPEGTTDNEQFF
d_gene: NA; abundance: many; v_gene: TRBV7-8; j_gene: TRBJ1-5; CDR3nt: TGTGCCAGCAGCTTGAGCCCATCTCAGCCCCAGCATTTT; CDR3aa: CASSLSPSQPQHF
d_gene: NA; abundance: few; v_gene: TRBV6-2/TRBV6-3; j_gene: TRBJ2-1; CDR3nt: TGTGCCAGCAGTTTTAGGGAGATTGAGCAGTTCTTC; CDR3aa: CASSFREIEQFF
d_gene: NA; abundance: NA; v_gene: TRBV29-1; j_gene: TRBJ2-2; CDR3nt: TGCAGCGTTGAAGCCGGGCGGAAAGGCGGGGAGCTGTTTTTT; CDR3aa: CSVEAGRKGGELFF